The clone carrying this T cell receptor beta chain was counted many times. Its antigen is unknown. The sample originates from a study of CD8 T cells in ankylosing spondylitis. Study-level points and caveats: It was reported that disease-linked clones were significantly enriched in matched ankylosing spondylitis synovial fluid. Within ankylosing spondylitis blood, a TCR beta motif made up of seven to nine highly homologous variants appeared to be characteristic. CD8+ disease-linked clones were present at relatively low frequencies in blood.

CDR1 is SGHVS and CDR2 is FQNEAQ in the germline V gene. CDR3 size: 18 residues. V was cut by 5 bases and J by 0 bases, with 20 bases left in between. For TCR beta, libraries came from quantitative 5'-RACE with molecular barcodes. Via MiXCR, TCRdb re-called the 5' RACE reads, giving one row per CDR3 protein. The data show over 200,000 distinct CDR3 sequences, about 10% seen once. The sequence derives from a male donor with ankylosing spondylitis or in good health (not recorded which). Material: blood, either unsorted or a sorted T cell fraction (not recorded which). The chain employs TRBV7-8 and TRBJ1-5; maybe TRBD1 (5 bases). CDR3 nucleotides: TGTGCCAGCAGCCTGCGACTAGACAGCCAGAATAGCAATCAGCCCCAGCATTTT. Protein: CASSLRLDSQNSNQPQHF.